The present TCR beta chain was sequenced within a study of beta chain features in type 1 diabetes. This clone was detected only a few times. Its antigen remains unknown. The sequenced template was cDNA made from the entire isolated RNA. Sequencing was performed with immunoSEQ multiplex PCR; in TCRdb, only in-frame clones are kept and a portion is missing. The repertoire holds hundreds of thousands of clones, with roughly an eighth as singletons. Study-wide results and limits: Compared to healthy donors, patients appeared to have naive, central memory and Treg TCRB repertoires that were more alike. For Type 1 diabetes patients, all four CD4+ subsets carried TCRB CDR3s that were moderately but significantly shorter.

The receptor was derived from a young man with type 1 diabetes. The specimen was naive CD4+ T cells from blood.

This chain's CDR3 is CASTLGLFQETQYF. The CDR3 DNA reads as TGTGCCAGCACCCTTGGACTTTTCCAAGAGACCCAGTACTTC. The rearrangement links TRBV28 to TRBJ2-5; D perhaps matches TRBD2 (5 bases). V shed 7 bases and J shed 1 base, with 13 bases lying between them. The CDR3 consists of 14 residues. The germline CDR1 and CDR2 sequences are MDHEN and SYDVKM.